This T cell receptor beta chain originates from a study of radiotherapy plus CTLA-4 blockade in lung cancer. For the study at large: Objective responses were observed in about a sixth of patients, and disease control was achieved by around 31%.

Here immunoSEQ multiplex PCR was the method, and the copy in TCRdb shows in-frame clones only, minus some. The sample holds fewer than 70,000 clones, approximately 79% seen once. Germline trimming cut 2 bases from V and 6 bases from J; bases unmatched to any gene: 16. CDR1 and CDR2 from the germline V gene are KGHSH and LQKENI. This CDR3 comprises 18 residues. The origin of this receptor is a human donor with non-small cell lung cancer who had a complete response to radiotherapy plus ipilimumab. The gene calls are TRBV18 and TRBJ1-5, with 7 positions matching TRBD1. Here the sequenced sample was peripheral blood, taken from a patient treated with radiotherapy plus ipilimumab. The CDR3 DNA is TGTGCCAGCTCACCAGTAGCCAGGTATGACAGGGTGATTCAGCCCCAGCATTTT. Translated: CASSPVARYDRVIQPQHF.